The source of this T cell receptor (beta chain) is a study of shared clonotypes between healthy human individuals. On this clone: The antigen remains undetermined.

Replicate PCRs run on sorted subsets employed 150 to 250 ng DNA, some 33,000 T cell genomes. Here immunoSEQ multiplex PCR was the method, and the copy in TCRdb shows in-frame clones only, minus some. The top ten hold 0.1% to 0.15% of the sample, which has 2 million or so clones, 85% to 95% seen once. Both subsets, CD45RA+ naive and CD45RA-negative memory, were split from the CD4+ cells. The V and J ends lost 5 bases and 7 bases respectively, with 14 bases between them. Germline loops: CDR1 SEHNR, CDR2 FQNEAQ (reference sequence). This CDR3 is 13 amino acids long. The study, taken as a whole, reports: What limited the represented genetic and exposure-history diversity was the small number of donors.

Sequencing was done on a sample of naive CD4+ T cells sorted from blood. The subset is: CD45RA+ positively selected. This chain uses TRBV7-9 with TRBJ1-1, with D perhaps TRBD1 (5 bases). The clonotype originates from a man younger than 35 in good health. The CDR3: CASSPSGGNEAFF. Written as DNA, the CDR3 is TGTGCCAGCAGCCCCTCGGGGGGTAATGAAGCTTTCTTT.